The entry below describes one TCR beta chain. No antigen is known for it. These data belong to a study of CD8+ T cells in alopecia areata. Study-wide results and caveats: Normal-skin resident alphabeta T cells also appear among scalp sample sequences. In lesional scalp, particularly from alopecia totalis/universalis, clonality was higher than in normal scalp.

Obtained from alopecia areata patients were lesional scalp punch biopsies along with peripheral blood. Sorting from PBMCs produced CD4+ and CD8+ T cells. Once RNA had been extracted, it was reverse transcribed into cDNA to act as the sequencing template. The method was immunoSEQ multiplex PCR; TCRdb's version includes in-frame clones alone and lacks a portion of them. The sample consists of almost 250,000 clones, 67% of them appearing once. Germline V gene sequence: CDR1 SEHNR, CDR2 FQNEAQ (reference sequence). This CDR3 spans 16 amino acids. Trimming cost V 5 bases and J 0 bases; bases outside gene matches: 8.

This sequence joins TRBV7-9 and TRBJ1-2, with 8 bases identical to TRBD1. The sequence was collected from a human donor with alopecia areata. The sequenced sample was CD4+ T cells sorted from blood, obtained at week 0. CDR3 nucleotide sequence: TGTGCCAGCAGCGGCTTACAGGGGGAGGCTAACTATGGCTACACCTTC. Translating it yields CASSGLQGEANYGYTF.